The rows below give T cell receptor beta chains drawn from one sample of a study of blood T cell repertoires in COVID-19. Here immunoSEQ multiplex PCR was the method, and the copy in TCRdb shows in-frame clones only, minus some. This table holds some 200,000 clones, about nine tenths found once. Sequencing was done on a sample of peripheral blood. The receptors come from a woman in her forties or fifties with acute or convalescent COVID-19. Each CDR3 is given with its conserved first and last residue. A D gene is named only where the DNA matches it firmly. Size tells how often a clone was seen (once, few, many) or the class of an expanded clone, and some rows leave it out.

d_gene: -
j_gene: TRBJ2-1
abundance: -
v_gene: TRBV4-3
CDR3nt: TGCGCCAGCAGCCAAGAGATTAGCTCCTACAATGAGCAGTTCTTC
CDR3aa: CASSQEISSYNEQFF

d_gene: TRBD2
j_gene: TRBJ2-7
abundance: -
v_gene: TRBV7-9
CDR3nt: TGTGCCAGCAGCCGATCGACTAGCGGGAGAAGGTTGGGCTACGAGCAGTACTTC
CDR3aa: CASSRSTSGRRLGYEQYF

d_gene: TRBD2
j_gene: TRBJ2-3
abundance: -
v_gene: TRBV7-6
CDR3nt: TGTGCCAGCAGCACTTACTCCGGGACTAGCGGGGCCTCCACAGATACGCAGTATTTT
CDR3aa: CASSTYSGTSGASTDTQYF

d_gene: -
j_gene: TRBJ2-3
abundance: -
v_gene: TRBV2
CDR3nt: TGTGCCAGCAGTGAAGGGGGGCCTGGGACAGATACGCAGTATTTT
CDR3aa: CASSEGGPGTDTQYF

d_gene: TRBD2
j_gene: TRBJ2-1
abundance: -
v_gene: TRBV4-3
CDR3nt: TGCGCCAGCAGCCAAGTACGGGGGGGCCATGAGCAGTTCTTC
CDR3aa: CASSQVRGGHEQFF

d_gene: TRBD2
j_gene: TRBJ2-1
abundance: -
v_gene: TRBV13
CDR3nt: TGTGCCAGCAGTAACGAACTAGCGGGAGGAAGGTCCTACAATGAGCAGTTCTTC
CDR3aa: CASSNELAGGRSYNEQFF

d_gene: -
j_gene: TRBJ2-7
abundance: -
v_gene: TRBV13
CDR3nt: TGTGCCAGCAGCTCCGCGGAAGGAAGTTCCTACGAGCAGTACTTC
CDR3aa: CASSSAEGSSYEQYF

d_gene: TRBD2
j_gene: TRBJ2-7
abundance: -
v_gene: TRBV6-1
CDR3nt: TGTGCCAGCAGTGAGACTAGCGGGGTCTCCTACGAGCAGTACTTC
CDR3aa: CASSETSGVSYEQYF

d_gene: -
j_gene: TRBJ1-3
abundance: -
v_gene: TRBV3-1/TRBV3-2
CDR3nt: TGTGCCAGCAGGGCAGCAGGCACTGGAAACACCATATATTTT
CDR3aa: CASRAAGTGNTIYF

d_gene: TRBD1
j_gene: TRBJ1-4
abundance: once
v_gene: TRBV10-3
CDR3nt: TGTGCCATCTCCCGGGACAGTCGAGAAAAACTGTTTTTT
CDR3aa: CAISRDSREKLFF

d_gene: TRBD2
j_gene: TRBJ2-1
abundance: -
v_gene: TRBV29-1
CDR3nt: TGCAGCGCCGGGACTAGCGGGAGCAATGAGCAGTTCTTC
CDR3aa: CSAGTSGSNEQFF

d_gene: -
j_gene: TRBJ2-2
abundance: -
v_gene: TRBV25-1
CDR3nt: TGTGCCAGCAGTGAATGGCGCCAGGGTGGCGGGGAGCTGTTTTTT
CDR3aa: CASSEWRQGGGELFF

d_gene: -
j_gene: TRBJ2-5
abundance: -
v_gene: TRBV4-3
CDR3nt: TGCGCCAGCAGCCAAGGGTCAAGGGGGGGGCAAGAGACCCAGTACTTC
CDR3aa: CASSQGSRGGQETQYF

d_gene: -
j_gene: TRBJ1-1
abundance: -
v_gene: TRBV29-1
CDR3nt: TGCAGCGTTGGGACAATGGGGAACACTGAAGCTTTCTTT
CDR3aa: CSVGTMGNTEAFF

d_gene: -
j_gene: TRBJ2-6
abundance: once
v_gene: TRBV5-1
CDR3nt: TGCGCCAGCAGCTTGGTCCTTGGGGACTCCCTATCTGGGGCCAACGTCCTGACTTTC
CDR3aa: CASSLVLGDSLSGANVLTF

d_gene: -
j_gene: TRBJ2-7
abundance: -
v_gene: TRBV3-1/TRBV3-2
CDR3nt: TGTGCCAGCAGCCAAGCTAACGGCGGGACCCCCTACGAGCAGTACTTC
CDR3aa: CASSQANGGTPYEQYF

d_gene: TRBD1
j_gene: TRBJ1-6
abundance: -
v_gene: TRBV10-3
CDR3nt: TGTGCCATCAGGACAGGGGTGGATAATTCACCCCTCCACTTT
CDR3aa: CAIRTGVDNSPLHF

d_gene: -
j_gene: TRBJ1-4
abundance: once
v_gene: TRBV6-5
CDR3nt: TGTGCCGGTCTTCCGGGAGGCTGTAATGAAAAACTGTTTTTT
CDR3aa: CAGLPGGCNEKLFF

d_gene: -
j_gene: TRBJ2-7
abundance: -
v_gene: TRBV30
CDR3nt: TGTGCCTGGAGGAAAGGGGACATCTACGAGCAGTACTTC
CDR3aa: CAWRKGDIYEQYF

d_gene: TRBD1
j_gene: TRBJ1-1
abundance: -
v_gene: TRBV6-5
CDR3nt: TGTGCCAGCAGTTACGGACAGGGAGTTTCATACACTGAAGCTTTCTTT
CDR3aa: CASSYGQGVSYTEAFF

d_gene: -
j_gene: TRBJ1-1
abundance: -
v_gene: TRBV24-1
CDR3nt: TGTGCCCTGCCGATCAGTTTGGTCACTGAAGCTTTCTTT
CDR3aa: CALPISLVTEAFF

d_gene: TRBD1
j_gene: TRBJ2-1
abundance: -
v_gene: TRBV2
CDR3nt: TGTGCCAGCAGTAGACAGGGGGCGGATTACAATGAGCAGTTCTTC
CDR3aa: CASSRQGADYNEQFF

d_gene: -
j_gene: TRBJ1-1
abundance: once
v_gene: TRBV7-9
CDR3nt: TGTGCCAGCTGGTCTTGGATGCGTAGCCGGAACACTGAAGCTTTCTTT
CDR3aa: CASWSWMRSRNTEAFF

d_gene: -
j_gene: TRBJ1-5
abundance: -
v_gene: TRBV30
CDR3nt: TGTGCCTGGACGCGCGGGGCCAACGGGCAGCCCCAGCATTTT
CDR3aa: CAWTRGANGQPQHF

d_gene: -
j_gene: TRBJ1-1
abundance: -
v_gene: TRBV4-2
CDR3nt: TGTGCCAGCAGCCAAGTTTCAGGGTCCCACACTGAAGCTTTCTTT
CDR3aa: CASSQVSGSHTEAFF

d_gene: TRBD2
j_gene: TRBJ2-3
abundance: -
v_gene: TRBV9
CDR3nt: TGTGCCAGCAGCCCCACTAGCGGGGAAAGCACAGATACGCAGTATTTT
CDR3aa: CASSPTSGESTDTQYF

d_gene: -
j_gene: TRBJ2-1
abundance: -
v_gene: TRBV5-1
CDR3nt: TGCGCCAGCAGCTTGAATGGGGCTGGGGTAGGTGAGCAGTTCTTC
CDR3aa: CASSLNGAGVGEQFF

d_gene: TRBD1
j_gene: TRBJ2-3
abundance: -
v_gene: TRBV13
CDR3nt: TGTGCCAGCAGCTTAGGACAGGGGAATGTGCAAGATACGCAGTATTTT
CDR3aa: CASSLGQGNVQDTQYF

d_gene: -
j_gene: TRBJ1-2
abundance: -
v_gene: TRBV5-6
CDR3nt: TGTGCCAGCAGCGTAGACAGCTATGGCTACACCTTC
CDR3aa: CASSVDSYGYTF

d_gene: -
j_gene: TRBJ1-4
abundance: -
v_gene: TRBV4-3
CDR3nt: TGCGCCAGCAGCCTTGGGGGGGGGCTTAATGAAAAACTGTTTTTT
CDR3aa: CASSLGGGLNEKLFF

d_gene: -
j_gene: TRBJ2-5
abundance: -
v_gene: TRBV5-4
CDR3nt: TGTGCCAGCAGCTTCCGGGTAGAAAAAGAGACCCAGTACTTC
CDR3aa: CASSFRVEKETQYF

d_gene: TRBD2
j_gene: TRBJ2-3
abundance: -
v_gene: TRBV12-5
CDR3nt: TGTGCTAGTGAGGCTAGCGGCCCAGGGGATACGCAGTATTTT
CDR3aa: CASEASGPGDTQYF

d_gene: -
j_gene: TRBJ1-4
abundance: few
v_gene: TRBV4-3
CDR3nt: TGCGCCAGCAGCCAAGTCCGGGGGATGAATGAAAAACTGTTTTTT
CDR3aa: CASSQVRGMNEKLFF

d_gene: TRBD1
j_gene: TRBJ2-1
abundance: -
v_gene: TRBV5-6
CDR3nt: TGTGCCAGCAGCTTCCCGACGGCAGGGGGCTACAATGAGCAGTTCTTC
CDR3aa: CASSFPTAGGYNEQFF

d_gene: -
j_gene: TRBJ2-5
abundance: once
v_gene: TRBV15
CDR3nt: TGTGCCACCAGCAGAGATGCCGGTGAAGAGACCCAGTACTTC
CDR3aa: CATSRDAGEETQYF

d_gene: -
j_gene: TRBJ1-1
abundance: -
v_gene: TRBV7-2
CDR3nt: TGTGCCAGCAGCTTTGTAGAGGGTCTGGAAGCTTTCTTT
CDR3aa: CASSFVEGLEAFF

d_gene: -
j_gene: TRBJ1-5
abundance: few
v_gene: TRBV4-3
CDR3nt: TGCGCCAGCAGCCAAGAAGCAGGGACACATCAGCCCCAGCATTTT
CDR3aa: CASSQEAGTHQPQHF

d_gene: TRBD1
j_gene: TRBJ1-6
abundance: -
v_gene: TRBV6-5
CDR3nt: TGTGCCAGCAGTTACCAGACAGGGGGAGATTCACCCCTCCACTTT
CDR3aa: CASSYQTGGDSPLHF

d_gene: -
j_gene: TRBJ1-1
abundance: -
v_gene: TRBV2
CDR3nt: TGTGCCAGCACTGTAGACAGGTTGAACACTGAAGCTTTCTTT
CDR3aa: CASTVDRLNTEAFF

d_gene: TRBD1
j_gene: TRBJ1-1
abundance: few
v_gene: TRBV4-2
CDR3nt: TGTGCCAGCAGCCCTGGGACAGTAGAATACGGCACTGAAGCTTTCTTT
CDR3aa: CASSPGTVEYGTEAFF

d_gene: TRBD1
j_gene: TRBJ2-1
abundance: -
v_gene: TRBV19
CDR3nt: TGTGTCAGCTCGACGGGACAGGGAGGGGATGAGCAGTTCTTC
CDR3aa: CVSSTGQGGDEQFF

d_gene: -
j_gene: TRBJ1-2
abundance: -
v_gene: TRBV6-2/TRBV6-3
CDR3nt: TGTGCCAGCAGTTACCTTGTCGCGCGCGGCTACACCTTC
CDR3aa: CASSYLVARGYTF

d_gene: TRBD1
j_gene: TRBJ2-2
abundance: -
v_gene: TRBV19
CDR3nt: TGTGCCAGTAGTATTGGGACAGGGCTACCCCCGAGCTTGTTTTTT
CDR3aa: CASSIGTGLPPSLFF

d_gene: TRBD2
j_gene: TRBJ2-5
abundance: -
v_gene: TRBV5-1
CDR3nt: TGCGCCAGCAGCTTCGGACTAGCGGGGCTACTCCAAGAGACCCAGTACTTC
CDR3aa: CASSFGLAGLLQETQYF

d_gene: -
j_gene: TRBJ2-3
abundance: -
v_gene: TRBV28
CDR3nt: TGTGCCAGCAGTGACCAGGGAAGGACAGATACGCAGTATTTT
CDR3aa: CASSDQGRTDTQYF

d_gene: -
j_gene: TRBJ2-3
abundance: -
v_gene: TRBV5-4
CDR3nt: TGTGCCAGCAGCTTACTAGCCGGCCTTAGCACAGATACGCAGTATTTT
CDR3aa: CASSLLAGLSTDTQYF

d_gene: -
j_gene: TRBJ1-2
abundance: once
v_gene: TRBV2
CDR3nt: TGTGCCAGCATGCGGGGCCCACCCGGCCCTTATGGCTACACCTTC
CDR3aa: CASMRGPPGPYGYTF

d_gene: TRBD1
j_gene: TRBJ1-1
abundance: -
v_gene: TRBV27
CDR3nt: TGTGCCAGCAGTTTATCCGCAGGGGGCACTGAAGCTTTCTTT
CDR3aa: CASSLSAGGTEAFF

d_gene: TRBD1
j_gene: TRBJ1-1
abundance: -
v_gene: TRBV2
CDR3nt: TGTGCCAGCAGTGGACAGGGACGCCGCTTGAACACTGAAGCTTTCTTT
CDR3aa: CASSGQGRRLNTEAFF

d_gene: TRBD2
j_gene: TRBJ2-7
abundance: -
v_gene: TRBV7-2
CDR3nt: TGTGCCAGCAGCTTACTAGCGGGAGCGACATACGAGCAGTACTTC
CDR3aa: CASSLLAGATYEQYF

d_gene: TRBD2
j_gene: TRBJ2-7
abundance: once
v_gene: TRBV18
CDR3nt: TGTGCCAGCTCACCTCTCTTTGGTCAGCGGGACTCCTACGAGCAGTACTTC
CDR3aa: CASSPLFGQRDSYEQYF

d_gene: -
j_gene: TRBJ1-5
abundance: -
v_gene: TRBV7-7
CDR3nt: TGTGCCAGCAGCTTAGCCGGACAGAGCCTAAATCAGCCCCAGCATTTT
CDR3aa: CASSLAGQSLNQPQHF